This T cell receptor beta chain derives from a study of T-cell reconstitution after alpha-beta-depleted transplantation in children (dated by TCRdb to the mid-2010s). Regarding the study in general: T-cell immune reconstitution after TCRalphabeta/CD19-depleted allogeneic hematopoietic cell transplantation in children was quantitatively tracked in the study by means of TCR repertoire profiling.

The treatment or condition label on this specimen signifies: allogeneic hematopoietic cell transplantation with graft depleted of TCRalphabeta T cells and CD19 B cells. Transplant recipients were children who received TCRalphabeta/CD19-depleted allogeneic hematopoietic cell grafts. Libraries were prepared through PCR. Sequencing took place on an Illumina HiSeq 2500. TCR libraries were prepared with molecular barcoding, using unique molecular identifiers to normalize TCRbeta repertoire quantification. TCRdb took the public reads, trimmed them with fastp at Q25, ran MiXCR for clone calling and kept in-frame beta chains. Rows merge per CDR3 protein into single entries with the most common DNA and genes. This sample comprises about a million distinct CDR3 sequences, about 30% of them detected only once. The ten largest account for about 28% of the sample. What the authors observed across the whole study: Apparently early alphabetaT-cell count recovery about two months after transplant reportedly relied on only several hundred rapidly expanded clones derived from non-depleted graft cells. The frequencies of hyperexpanded clones fell over the following months, and after one year, T-cell counts and TCRbeta diversity were mostly attributed to newly produced T cells. In some patients, high TCRbeta diversity at day 60 was attributed to recipient T cells and intrathymic progenitors that had survived conditioning.

On this clonotype: Its antigen target is currently unknown. No quality values exist for individual bases; no much larger clone is one base distant.

From the germline V gene, CDR1 is SGHTA and CDR2 is FQGNSA. Including cysteine and phenylalanine, the CDR3 has 15 amino acids. Only CDR3 DNA remains: 45 bases, in frame from the first base. Relative to germline, V is 0 bases shorter and J is 3 bases shorter, with 9 bases between their ends. The sequence is built from TRBV7-2 and TRBJ2-1, with the D gene not confidently named. The specimen was PBMCs, mostly from graft donor cells, collected 360 days after TCRalphabeta/CD19-depleted stem cell transplant. The receptor comes from a boy under two years old who had a stem cell transplant for SCID, so the T cells may come from the graft donor. For the CDR3, the sequence is CASSLASSFYNEQFF. The DNA is TGTGCCAGCAGCTTAGCCAGTTCCTTCTACAATGAGCAGTTCTTC.